This entry lists 26 T cell receptor beta chains sequenced from one sample in a study of T cells in Graves' hyperthyroidism and ophthalmopathy (dated by TCRdb to about 2019). The library was produced with multiplex PCR. TCRdb names Illumina HiSeq 2000 as the instrument used. Amplification of TCR beta CDR3 regions was carried out from RNA transcripts. The TCR CDR3 was subjected to a first round of RT-PCR using the HTBI primer set and the Qiagen OneStep RT-PCR kit. The raw public data were reprocessed by TCRdb itself: fastp quality trimming at Q25, MiXCR clonotype calling, in-frame beta chains only. Rows merge per CDR3 protein into single entries with the most common DNA and genes. This sample holds nearly 600,000 distinct CDR3 sequences; about 14% were observed only once. About 6.6% of the sample goes to the ten largest clones. The sequencing input was blood. These receptors came from a woman between 18 and 29 years old with Graves' ophthalmopathy.

This clonotype was recorded many times. The chain is built from TRBV11-2 and TRBJ2-5, with 12 bases identical to TRBD2. Germline-derived CDR1 and CDR2 are SGHAT and FQNNGV. V was pared by 4 bases and J by 4 bases, with 7 bases of the junction left unmatched. There are 16 residues in the CDR3. In DNA, the CDR3 is TGTGCCAGCAGCTCCTCGACTAGCGGGAGAGCAGAGACCCAGTACTTC. This codes for CASSSSTSGRAETQYF.

This clonotype showed up many times. The V and J genes are TRBV7-2 and TRBJ2-5, with 9 positions matching TRBD2. From germline, CDR1 is SGHTA and CDR2 FQGNSA. The length of the CDR3 is 15 residues. V dropped 1 base and J dropped 5; count of bases not matched to a gene: 5. The CDR3 loop is CASSLVSGSGETQYF. The CDR3, as DNA: TGTGCCAGCAGCTTAGTTAGCGGGAGTGGCGAGACCCAGTACTTC.

This clonotype turned up a few times. This chain joins TRBV5-1 and TRBJ2-7; TRBD2 might be the D (5 bases). Looked up from germline, CDR1 is SGHRS and CDR2 is YFSETQ. V was cut by 6 bases and J by 0 bases, with 22 bases left in between. This CDR3 contains 17 residues. The CDR3 DNA sequence: TGCGCCAGCACCCTCCGGGGTAGCTACGGGGTCTCCTACGAGCAGTACTTC. This gives the protein CASTLRGSYGVSYEQYF.

On this clonotype itself: A much larger clonotype is one base distant, so this may be a read error. The V gene is TRBV12-3 or TRBV12-4, the J gene TRBJ1-5; possibly TRBD1 for D (5 bases). The CDR3 has 14 amino acids. Trimming removed 6 bases at V and 0 bases at J, with 9 bases between. The CDR3 DNA is TGTGCCAGCAGGGCAGGGTATAGCAATCAGCCCCAGCATTTT. Its protein is CASRAGYSNQPQHF.

At least ten counts were recorded for this clonotype. The rearrangement links TRBV11-2 to TRBJ2-5; unclear D gene. The V and J ends lost 7 bases and 7 bases respectively, with 16 bases between them. Germline CDR1 and CDR2: SGHAT and FQNNGV. This CDR3 has 13 amino acids. This CDR3 reads CASTPRAAGTQYF. CDR3 coding DNA: TGTGCCAGCACCCCCCGGGCCGCAGGGACCCAGTACTTC. Complete variable domain (other parts from reference TRBV11-2 and TRBJ2-5): EAGVAQSPRYKIIEKRQSVAFWCNPISGHATLYWYQQILGQGPKLLIQFQNNGVVDDSQLPKDRFSAERLKGVDSTLKIQPAKLEDSAVYLCASTPRAAGTQYFGPGTRLLVL.

As DNA, the CDR3 is TGTGCCAGCAGCTTGGAGGAGGGCGGGTACAATGAGCAGTTCTTC. This codes for CASSLEEGGYNEQFF. The chain recombines TRBV5-4 with TRBJ2-1; a weak D match, TRBD2 (6 bases). The CDR3 contains 15 residues. The germline V gene encodes CDR1 SGHNT and CDR2 YYREEE (reference sequence). The V gene lost 0 bases and the J gene lost 4 bases, with 11 bases spanning the gap.

The V call is TRBV20-1, the J call TRBJ1-6; D is unresolved. The CDR3 runs to 13 residues. V was clipped by 4 bases and J by 4 bases, with 8 bases between them. Looked up from germline, CDR1 is DFQATT and CDR2 is SNEGSKA (reference sequence). The CDR3 nucleotides read TGCAGTGCTACAGAACAGTATAATTCACCCCTCCACTTT. Encoded protein: CSATEQYNSPLHF.

This clonotype appeared once. The J gene is TRBJ2-4, the V gene TRBV5-5, with D possibly matching TRBD1 (6 bases). The CDR3 runs to 19 residues. The V and J ends lost 2 bases and 0 bases respectively, with 21 bases between them. Germline assignment: CDR1 SGHKS and CDR2 YYEKEE (reference sequence). The CDR3 loop reads CASSFPGATVRLAKNIQYF. CDR3 coding DNA: TGTGCCAGCAGCTTCCCAGGGGCCACAGTGCGTCTAGCCAAAAACATTCAGTACTTC.

A few counts support this clonotype. The chain uses TRBV9 and TRBJ2-7; D ambiguous. The length of the CDR3 is 15 residues. The germline CDR1 and CDR2 sequences are SGDLS and YYNGEE. Trimming cost V 0 bases and J 5 bases, with 15 bases left between them. CDR3 sequence: CASSVAAKVSDEQYF. CDR3 in DNA: TGTGCCAGCAGCGTAGCCGCAAAAGTTTCCGACGAGCAGTACTTC.

The chain couples TRBV5-6 to TRBJ1-4, with TRBD1 as a possible D gene (6 bases). V was clipped by 4 bases and J by 0 bases, with 13 bases between them. This CDR3 is 16 amino acids long. Germline V gene data show CDR1 as SGHDT and CDR2 as YYEEEE. The CDR3 sequence is CASSLRGGATNEKLFF. In DNA, the CDR3 is TGTGCCAGCAGCCTGCGGGGGGGCGCAACTAATGAAAAACTGTTTTTT. The variable domain in full, completed from reference TRBV5-6 and TRBJ1-4, reads DAGVTQSPTHLIKTRGQQVTLRCSPKSGHDTVSWYQQALGQGPQFIFQYYEEEERQRGNFPDRFSGHQFPNYSSELNVNALLLGDSALYLCASSLRGGATNEKLFFGSGTQLSVL.

J is TRBJ2-2 and V is TRBV19; D remains unclear. V was shortened by 0 bases and J by 4 bases, with 12 bases between the two germline ends. Per germline, CDR1 LNHDA and CDR2 SQIVND (reference sequence). The CDR3 is 16 amino acids. This CDR3 is CASSIDMTPLTGELFF. The CDR3 DNA reads TGTGCCAGTAGTATAGATATGACTCCCCTCACCGGGGAGCTGTTTTTT.

This clonotype was seen more than once but under ten times. The chain carries TRBV15 and TRBJ1-3; D may be TRBD1 (5 bases). Deletions cut 0 bases from V and 3 bases from J, with 12 bases between. The V gene's germline CDR1 is LNHNV and CDR2 YYDKDF (reference sequence). This CDR3 comprises 16 residues. In nucleotides, the CDR3 is TGTGCCACCAGCAGAGAACAGGCACCGTATGGAAACACCATATATTTT. This translates into CATSREQAPYGNTIYF.

The V gene is TRBV20-1, the J gene TRBJ2-7; 7 bases fit TRBD2. Per germline, CDR1 DFQATT and CDR2 SNEGSKA (reference sequence). The CDR3 extends over 14 amino acids. The ends lost 0 bases at V and 4 bases at J; junction bases unmatched: 6. CDR3 protein: CSAREASGPYEQYF. For the CDR3, the DNA is TGCAGTGCTAGAGAGGCTAGCGGACCTTACGAGCAGTACTTC.

The chain employs TRBV19 and TRBJ2-7; TRBD1 matches 7 bases. V shed 5 bases, J shed 3 bases, and the junction held 10 bases outside the gene matches. Looked up from germline, CDR1 is LNHDA and CDR2 is SQIVND (reference sequence). CDR3 length: 15 residues. The CDR3 reads CASSPSGTVYYEQYF. The CDR3 region has the DNA TGTGCCAGTAGTCCCTCCGGGACAGTGTACTACGAGCAGTACTTC.

This clonotype is a singleton in its sample. The chain employs TRBV6-1 and TRBJ2-7; 9 nucleotides match TRBD1. The CDR3 sequence is 14 residues long. Per the germline V gene, CDR1 is MNHNS and CDR2 is SASEGT. The trim removed 3 bases at V and 3 bases at J, leaving 3 bases unmatched. The CDR3 is CASSDRDRVYEQYV. The CDR3 DNA reads TGTGCCAGCAGTGACCGGGACAGGGTCTACGAGCAGTACGTC.

The V and J genes are TRBV2 and TRBJ2-7, with D tentatively TRBD1 (5 bases). Germline CDR1 is SNHLY and CDR2 is FYNNEI. This CDR3 has 12 amino acids. V dropped 10 bases and J dropped 3 bases, with 13 bases sitting between them. The CDR3 here is CATSPTDYEQYF. In nucleotides, the CDR3 is TGTGCCACCAGCCCGACAGACTACGAGCAGTACTTC.

In regard to this clonotype: At one boundary the junction diverges from the germline segment, which might be a read error. The chain couples TRBV6-5 to TRBJ2-3; D might be TRBD1 or TRBD2, each matching 5 bases. CDR1 and CDR2 from the germline V gene are MNHEY and SVGAGI. The CDR3 has 15 residues. CDR3 coding DNA: TGTGCCAGAAGTTACTTTGGGGACCACACAGATACGCAGTATTTT. Translating it yields CARSYFGDHTDTQYF.

This clonotype was observed a handful of times. This sequence joins TRBV19 and TRBJ2-7; the D gene is possibly TRBD1 (6 bases). The CDR3 extends over 14 amino acids. The germline V gene has CDR1 LNHDA and CDR2 SQIVND (reference sequence). The V and J ends lost 5 bases and 0 bases respectively, with 11 bases between them. The CDR3 nucleotides are TGTGCCAGTAGTGCGTCAGGGGCCTCCTACGAGCAGTACTTC. Encoded protein: CASSASGASYEQYF.

The table lists this clonotype with many counts. The chain carries TRBV20-1 and TRBJ2-5; a possible D gene is TRBD2 (6 bases). The V gene's germline CDR1 is DFQATT and CDR2 SNEGSKA (reference sequence). This CDR3 is built from 18 residues. V lost 3 bases, J lost 1 base, and 24 bases lay in between. CDR3 sequence (DNA): TGCAGTGCTAGGTCCCGGGCCCGTAGTCGGAGGGTCCAAGAGACCCAGTACTTC. It codes for CSARSRARSRRVQETQYF.

This rearrangement joins TRBV18 to TRBJ1-5; maybe TRBD1 (5 bases). Deletions cut 3 bases from V and 3 bases from J, with 15 bases between. Germline values: CDR1 KGHSH, CDR2 LQKENI. The CDR3 sequence is 16 residues long. The CDR3 protein is CASSPSPRENNQPQHF. CDR3 DNA: TGTGCCAGCTCACCGAGTCCCAGGGAGAACAATCAGCCCCAGCATTTT.

This clonotype came up many times. The rearrangement links TRBV6-1 to TRBJ1-1; the D gene is possibly TRBD1 (6 bases). With 7 bases removed from V and 0 bases from J, the gap between germline ends came to 15 bases. This CDR3 contains 15 residues. Germline V CDR1 and CDR2: MNHNS, SASEGT. The CDR3 coding sequence is TGTGCCAGCACCCGTGGGGGCGGAATGAACACTGAAGCTTTCTTT. It yields the protein CASTRGGGMNTEAFF.

This clonotype appeared many times. The rearrangement joins TRBV7-3 to TRBJ1-1; tentatively, D is TRBD1 (5 bases). The germline V gene encodes CDR1 SGHTA and CDR2 FQGTGA. The V end lost 5 bases, the J end lost 1 base, and 8 bases lay between the germline ends. The CDR3 runs 13 residues. The CDR3 sequence is CASSQDRNTEAFF. DNA for the CDR3: TGTGCCAGCAGCCAAGACAGGAACACTGAAGCTTTCTTT.

In this sample, this clonotype turned up many times. The chain uses TRBV30 and TRBJ1-1; D is perhaps TRBD1 (5 bases). V lost 0 bases to trimming and J lost 3 bases, with 11 bases between them. The CDR3 runs 14 residues. CDR1 is GTSNPN, CDR2 SVGIG, per germline (reference sequence). The chain's CDR3 is CAWSVRRGYTEAFF. Written as DNA, the CDR3 is TGTGCCTGGAGTGTACGAAGGGGATACACTGAAGCTTTCTTT.

In its sample, this clonotype was seen many times. This chain connects TRBV27 to TRBJ2-1; the match to TRBD2 covers 14 bases. This CDR3 spans 20 amino acids. Germline-derived CDR1 and CDR2 are MNHEY and SMNVEV (reference sequence). V gave up 1 base and J gave up 7 bases; unmatched junction bases: 15. The CDR3 nucleotides read TGTGCCAGCAGTTTATTAGGGACTAGCGGGAGCAGGGCACCGCTTAATGAGCAGTTCTTC. It is translated as CASSLLGTSGSRAPLNEQFF.

The rearrangement links TRBV10-3 to TRBJ1-1, with D perhaps TRBD1 (5 bases). The CDR3 extends over 14 amino acids. CDR1 is ENHRY and CDR2 is SYGVKD in the germline V gene. Trimming stripped 3 bases from V and 2 bases from J, with 10 bases between. CDR3: CAISDRANNTEAFF. The CDR3 region has the DNA TGTGCCATCAGTGACAGGGCAAACAACACTGAAGCTTTCTTT.

This clonotype was observed a handful of times. Likely a read error: the CDR3 ends without its conserved phenylalanine or tryptophan. The V gene is TRBV7-9, the J gene TRBJ2-2; 11 positions match TRBD2. Germline CDR1 reads SEHNR; CDR2 reads FQNEAQ (reference sequence). The CDR3 totals 18 residues. V gave up 5 bases and J gave up 1 base; unmatched junction bases: 9. The CDR3 bases are TGTGCCAGCAGCCGACTCCCGGGACTAGCGGTGAACACCGGGGAGCTGTTTCTT. Translating gives CASSRLPGLAVNTGELFL.